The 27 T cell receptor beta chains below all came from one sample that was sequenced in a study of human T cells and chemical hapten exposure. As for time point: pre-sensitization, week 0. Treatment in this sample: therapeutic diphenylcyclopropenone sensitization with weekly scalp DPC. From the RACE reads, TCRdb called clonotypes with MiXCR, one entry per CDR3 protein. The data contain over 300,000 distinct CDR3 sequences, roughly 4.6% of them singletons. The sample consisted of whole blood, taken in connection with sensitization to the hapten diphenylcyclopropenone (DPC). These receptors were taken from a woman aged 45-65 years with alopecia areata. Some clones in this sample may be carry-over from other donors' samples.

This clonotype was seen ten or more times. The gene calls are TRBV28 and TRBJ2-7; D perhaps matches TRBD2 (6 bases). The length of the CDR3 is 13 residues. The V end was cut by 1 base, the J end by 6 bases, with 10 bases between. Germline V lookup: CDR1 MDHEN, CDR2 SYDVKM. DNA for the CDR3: TGTGCCAGCAGTTTATACCCTAGCGTCGAGCAGTACTTC. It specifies CASSLYPSVEQYF. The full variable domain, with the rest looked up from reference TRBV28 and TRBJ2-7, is DVKVTQSSRYLVKRTGEKVFLECVQDMDHENMFWYRQDPGLGLRLIYFSYDVKMKEKGDIPEGYSVSREKKERFSLILESASTNQTSMYLCASSLYPSVEQYFGPGTRLTVT.

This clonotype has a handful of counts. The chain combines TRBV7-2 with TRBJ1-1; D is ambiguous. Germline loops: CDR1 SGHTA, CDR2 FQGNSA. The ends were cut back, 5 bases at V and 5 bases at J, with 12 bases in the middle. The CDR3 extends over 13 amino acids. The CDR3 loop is CASSPAAGTEAFF. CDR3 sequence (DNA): TGTGCCAGCAGCCCCGCAGCGGGAACTGAAGCTTTCTTT. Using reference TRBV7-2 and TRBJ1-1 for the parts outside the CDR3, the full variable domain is GAGVSQSPSNKVTEKGKDVELRCDPISGHTALYWYRQSLGQGLEFLIYFQGNSAPDKSGLPSDRFSAERTGGSVSTLTIQRTQQEDSAVYLCASSPAAGTEAFFGQGTRLTVV.

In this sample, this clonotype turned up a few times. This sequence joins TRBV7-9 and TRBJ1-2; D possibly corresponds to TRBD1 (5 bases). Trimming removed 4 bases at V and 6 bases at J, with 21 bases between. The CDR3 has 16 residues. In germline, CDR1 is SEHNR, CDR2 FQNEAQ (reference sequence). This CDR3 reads CASSSQDTPRDDGYTF. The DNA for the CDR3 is TGTGCCAGCAGCTCCCAGGACACTCCCCGGGACGATGGCTACACCTTC.

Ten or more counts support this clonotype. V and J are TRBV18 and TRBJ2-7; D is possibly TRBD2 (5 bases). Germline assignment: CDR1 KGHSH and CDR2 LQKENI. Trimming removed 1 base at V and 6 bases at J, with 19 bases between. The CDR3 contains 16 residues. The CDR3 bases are TGTGCCAGCTCACCACTAGGACTGGAGGCCCCTTCCGAGCAGTACTTC. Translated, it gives CASSPLGLEAPSEQYF. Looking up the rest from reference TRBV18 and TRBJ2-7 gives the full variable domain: NAGVMQNPRHLVRRRGQEARLRCSPMKGHSHVYWYRQLPEEGLKFMVYLQKENIIDESGMPKERFSAEFPKEGPSILRIQQVVRGDSAAYFCASSPLGLEAPSEQYFGPGTRLTVT.

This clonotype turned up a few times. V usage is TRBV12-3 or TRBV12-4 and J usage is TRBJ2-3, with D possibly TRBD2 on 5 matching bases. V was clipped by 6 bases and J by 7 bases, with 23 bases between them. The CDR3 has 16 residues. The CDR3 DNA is TGTGCCAGCAGCCCTCCTCGCGGGTGGGTCGATTATACGCAGTATTTT. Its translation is CASSPPRGWVDYTQYF.

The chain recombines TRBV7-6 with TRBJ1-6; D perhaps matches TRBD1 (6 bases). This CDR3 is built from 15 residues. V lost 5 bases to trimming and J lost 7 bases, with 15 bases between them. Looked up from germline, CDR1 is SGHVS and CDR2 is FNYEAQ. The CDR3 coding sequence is TGTGCCAGCAGCCCCGGGCAGGGGTGGAATTCACCCCTCCACTTT. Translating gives CASSPGQGWNSPLHF.

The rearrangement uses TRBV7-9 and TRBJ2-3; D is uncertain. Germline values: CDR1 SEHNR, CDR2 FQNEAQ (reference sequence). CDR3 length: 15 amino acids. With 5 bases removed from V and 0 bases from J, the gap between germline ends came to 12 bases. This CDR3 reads CASSVQFPSTDTQYF. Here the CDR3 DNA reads TGTGCCAGCAGCGTACAATTTCCTAGCACAGATACGCAGTATTTT.

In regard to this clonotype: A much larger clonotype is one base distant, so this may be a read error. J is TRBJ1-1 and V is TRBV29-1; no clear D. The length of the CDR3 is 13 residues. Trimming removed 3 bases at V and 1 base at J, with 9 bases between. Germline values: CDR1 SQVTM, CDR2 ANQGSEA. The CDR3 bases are TGCAGCGTTGAGCGGCGGCAGAACACTGAAGCTTTCTTT. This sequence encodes CSVERRQNTEAFF.

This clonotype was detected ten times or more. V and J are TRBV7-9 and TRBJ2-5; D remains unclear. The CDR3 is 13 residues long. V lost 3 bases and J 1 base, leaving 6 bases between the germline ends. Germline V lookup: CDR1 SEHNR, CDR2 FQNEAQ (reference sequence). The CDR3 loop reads CASSFISQETQYF. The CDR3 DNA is TGTGCCAGCAGCTTCATCAGCCAAGAGACCCAGTACTTC.

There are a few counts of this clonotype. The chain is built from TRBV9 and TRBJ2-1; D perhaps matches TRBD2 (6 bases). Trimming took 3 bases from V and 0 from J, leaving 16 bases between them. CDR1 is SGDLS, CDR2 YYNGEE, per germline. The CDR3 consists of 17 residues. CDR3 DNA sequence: TGTGCCAGCAGCGCGGACCCATTAGCGGTCTCCTACAATGAGCAGTTCTTC. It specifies CASSADPLAVSYNEQFF.

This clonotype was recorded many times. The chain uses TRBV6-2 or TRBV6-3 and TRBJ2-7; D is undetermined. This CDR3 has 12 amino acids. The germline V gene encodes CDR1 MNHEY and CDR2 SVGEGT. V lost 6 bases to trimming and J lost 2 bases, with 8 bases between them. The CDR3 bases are TGTGCCAGCAGAGGACCCCCCTACGAGCAGTACTTC. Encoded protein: CASRGPPYEQYF.

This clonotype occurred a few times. The CDR3 spells CASSLNGMNTEAFF. The DNA of the CDR3 is TGTGCCAGCAGCTTGAACGGGATGAACACTGAAGCTTTCTTT. The rearrangement uses TRBV5-8 and TRBJ1-1; D is unclear. The CDR3 extends over 14 amino acids. Germline CDR1 SGHTS, CDR2 YDEGEE. V shed 1 base and J shed 0 bases, with 7 bases lying between them.

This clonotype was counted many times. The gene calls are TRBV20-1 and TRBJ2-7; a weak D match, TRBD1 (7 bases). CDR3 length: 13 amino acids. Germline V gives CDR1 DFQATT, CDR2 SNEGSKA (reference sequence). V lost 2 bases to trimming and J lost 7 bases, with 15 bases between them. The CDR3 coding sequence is TGCAGTGCTAGACAGGGGGGCACTTGGGAGCAGTACTTC. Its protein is CSARQGGTWEQYF.

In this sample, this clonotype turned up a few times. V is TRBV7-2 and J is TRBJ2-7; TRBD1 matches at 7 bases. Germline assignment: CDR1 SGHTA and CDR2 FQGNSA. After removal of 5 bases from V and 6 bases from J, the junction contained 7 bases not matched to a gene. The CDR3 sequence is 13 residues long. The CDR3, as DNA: TGTGCCAGCAGCCCTAAGACAGGGCGCGAGCAGTACTTC. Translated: CASSPKTGREQYF.

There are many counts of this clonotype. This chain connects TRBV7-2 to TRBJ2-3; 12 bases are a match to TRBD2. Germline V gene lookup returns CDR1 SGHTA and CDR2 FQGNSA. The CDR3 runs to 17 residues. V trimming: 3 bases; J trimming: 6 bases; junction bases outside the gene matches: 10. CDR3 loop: CASSLMLAGGPGDTQYF. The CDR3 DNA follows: TGTGCCAGCAGCTTGATGCTAGCGGGAGGGCCCGGGGATACGCAGTATTTT. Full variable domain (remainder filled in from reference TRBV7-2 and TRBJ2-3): GAGVSQSPSNKVTEKGKDVELRCDPISGHTALYWYRQSLGQGLEFLIYFQGNSAPDKSGLPSDRFSAERTGGSVSTLTIQRTQQEDSAVYLCASSLMLAGGPGDTQYFGPGTRLTVL.

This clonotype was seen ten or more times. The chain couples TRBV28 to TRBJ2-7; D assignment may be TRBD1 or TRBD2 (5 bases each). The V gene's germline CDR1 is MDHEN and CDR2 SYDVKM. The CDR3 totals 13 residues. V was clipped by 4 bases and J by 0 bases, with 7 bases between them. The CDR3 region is CASSWDGSYEQYF. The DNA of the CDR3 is TGTGCCAGCAGTTGGGACGGCTCCTACGAGCAGTACTTC.

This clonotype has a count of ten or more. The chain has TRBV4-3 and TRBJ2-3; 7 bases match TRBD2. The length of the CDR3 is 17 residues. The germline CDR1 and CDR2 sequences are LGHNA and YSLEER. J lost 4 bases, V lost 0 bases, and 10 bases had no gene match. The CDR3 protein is CASSQDGAGERADTQYF. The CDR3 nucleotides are TGCGCCAGCAGCCAAGATGGGGCGGGAGAAAGGGCAGATACGCAGTATTTT.

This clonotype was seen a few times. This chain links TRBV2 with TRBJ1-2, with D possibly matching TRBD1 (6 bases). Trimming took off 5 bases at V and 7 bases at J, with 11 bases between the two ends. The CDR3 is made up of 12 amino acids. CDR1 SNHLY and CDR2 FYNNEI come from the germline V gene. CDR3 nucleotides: TGTGCCAGCAGTCTTCAGGGGTTTGGCTACACCTTC. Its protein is CASSLQGFGYTF.

The CDR3 sequence: CASRPAGRTDTQYF. The CDR3 DNA reads TGTGCCAGCAGGCCAGCGGGGCGCACAGATACGCAGTATTTT. The V gene is TRBV6-1, the J gene TRBJ2-3; 7 bases agree with TRBD2. The CDR3 extends over 14 amino acids. Trimming removed 6 bases from V and 1 base from J; junction bases left unmatched: 4. Looked up from germline, CDR1 is MNHNS and CDR2 is SASEGT.

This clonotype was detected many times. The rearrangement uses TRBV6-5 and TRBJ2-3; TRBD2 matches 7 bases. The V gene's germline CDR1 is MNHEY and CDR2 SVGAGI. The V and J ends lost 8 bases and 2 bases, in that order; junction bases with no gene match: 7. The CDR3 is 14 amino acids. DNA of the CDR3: TGTGCCAGCGGGCTAGCGGAGCTCACAGATACGCAGTATTTT. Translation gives CASGLAELTDTQYF.

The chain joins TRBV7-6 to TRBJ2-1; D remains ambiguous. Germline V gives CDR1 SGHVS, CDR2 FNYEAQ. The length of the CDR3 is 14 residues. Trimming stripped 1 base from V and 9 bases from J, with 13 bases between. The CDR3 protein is CASSLDRVGLEQFF. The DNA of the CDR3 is TGTGCCAGCAGCTTAGATAGGGTGGGCCTTGAGCAGTTCTTC.

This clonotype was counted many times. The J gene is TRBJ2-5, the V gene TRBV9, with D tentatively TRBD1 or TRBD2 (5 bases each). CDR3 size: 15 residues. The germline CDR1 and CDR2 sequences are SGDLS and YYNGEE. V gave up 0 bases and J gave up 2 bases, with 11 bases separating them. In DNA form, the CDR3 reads TGTGCCAGCAGCGTAGAGCAGGGAGAACAAGAGACCCAGTACTTC. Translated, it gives CASSVEQGEQETQYF.

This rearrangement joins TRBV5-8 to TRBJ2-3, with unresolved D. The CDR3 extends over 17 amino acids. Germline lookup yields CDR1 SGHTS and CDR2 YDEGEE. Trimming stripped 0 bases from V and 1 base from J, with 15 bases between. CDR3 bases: TGTGCCAGCAGCTTGGAATCCTCGCAGAGCCGCACAGATACGCAGTATTTT. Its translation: CASSLESSQSRTDTQYF.

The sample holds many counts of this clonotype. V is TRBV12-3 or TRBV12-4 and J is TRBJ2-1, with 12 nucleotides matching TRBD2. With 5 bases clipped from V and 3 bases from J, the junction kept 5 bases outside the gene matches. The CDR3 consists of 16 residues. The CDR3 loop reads CASSPSSGGVYNEQFF. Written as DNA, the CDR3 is TGTGCCAGCAGTCCCTCTAGCGGGGGGGTCTACAATGAGCAGTTCTTC.

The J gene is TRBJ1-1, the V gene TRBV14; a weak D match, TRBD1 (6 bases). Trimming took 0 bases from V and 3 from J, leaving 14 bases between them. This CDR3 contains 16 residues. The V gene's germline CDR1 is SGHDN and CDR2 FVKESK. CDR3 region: CASSQDKGQLYTEAFF. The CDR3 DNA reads TGTGCCAGCAGCCAAGATAAAGGACAGTTATACACTGAAGCTTTCTTT.

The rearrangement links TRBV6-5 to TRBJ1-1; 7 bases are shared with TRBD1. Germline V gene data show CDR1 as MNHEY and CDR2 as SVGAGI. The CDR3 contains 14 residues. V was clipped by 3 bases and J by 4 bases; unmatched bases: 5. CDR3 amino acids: CASSYSTGSTEAFF. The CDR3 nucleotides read TGTGCCAGCAGTTATTCGACAGGGAGCACTGAAGCTTTCTTT.

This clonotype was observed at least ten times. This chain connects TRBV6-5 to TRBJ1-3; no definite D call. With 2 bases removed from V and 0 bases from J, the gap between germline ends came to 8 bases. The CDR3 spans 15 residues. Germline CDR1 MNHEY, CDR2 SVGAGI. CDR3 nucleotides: TGTGCCAGCAGTTACGGGCGGCTCTCTGGAAACACCATATATTTT. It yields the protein CASSYGRLSGNTIYF.